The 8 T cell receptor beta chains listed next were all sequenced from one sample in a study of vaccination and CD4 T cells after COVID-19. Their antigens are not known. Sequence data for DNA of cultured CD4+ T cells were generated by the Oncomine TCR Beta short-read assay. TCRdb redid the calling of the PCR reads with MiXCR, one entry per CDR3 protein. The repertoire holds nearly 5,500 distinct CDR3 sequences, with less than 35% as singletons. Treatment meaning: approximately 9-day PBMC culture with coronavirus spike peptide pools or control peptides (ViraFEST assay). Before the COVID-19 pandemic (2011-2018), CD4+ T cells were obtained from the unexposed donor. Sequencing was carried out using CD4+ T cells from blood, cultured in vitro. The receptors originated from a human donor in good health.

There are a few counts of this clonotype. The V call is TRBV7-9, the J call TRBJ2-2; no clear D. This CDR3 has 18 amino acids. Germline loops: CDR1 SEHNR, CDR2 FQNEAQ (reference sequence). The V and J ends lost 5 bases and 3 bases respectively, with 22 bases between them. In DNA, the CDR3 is TGTGCCAGCAGCCGCCGGGCACTTCTCCTTAATTACACCGGGGAGCTGTTTTTT. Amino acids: CASSRRALLLNYTGELFF.

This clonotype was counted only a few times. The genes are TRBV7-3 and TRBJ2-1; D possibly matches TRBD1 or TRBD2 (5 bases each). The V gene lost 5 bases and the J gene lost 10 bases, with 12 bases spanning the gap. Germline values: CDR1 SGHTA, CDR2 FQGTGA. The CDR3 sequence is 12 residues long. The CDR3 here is CASSGTVGEQFF. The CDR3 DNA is TGTGCCAGCAGCGGGACGGTCGGGGAGCAGTTCTTC.

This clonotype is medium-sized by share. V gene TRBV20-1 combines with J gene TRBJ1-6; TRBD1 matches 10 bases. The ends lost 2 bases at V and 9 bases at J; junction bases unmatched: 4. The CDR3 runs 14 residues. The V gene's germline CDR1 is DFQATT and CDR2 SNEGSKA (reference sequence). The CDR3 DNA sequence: TGCAGTGCTAGACCGGGACAGGGGTCTTCACCCCTCCACTTT. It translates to CSARPGQGSSPLHF.

This CDR3 is CASQVSYNSPLHF. CDR3 sequence (DNA): TGTGCCAGCCAGGTCTCCTATAATTCACCCCTCCACTTT. The chain joins TRBV2 to TRBJ1-6; D call uncertain. CDR1 is SNHLY and CDR2 is FYNNEI in the germline V gene. This CDR3 is built from 13 residues. Trimming shortened V by 8 bases and J by 0 bases, and 5 bases separated the two germline ends. Supplemented by reference TRBV2 and TRBJ1-6, the full variable domain reads EPEVTQTPSHQVTQMGQEVILRCVPISNHLYFYWYRQILGQKVEFLVSFYNNEISEKSEIFDDQFSVERPDGSNFTLKIRSTKLEDSAMYFCASQVSYNSPLHFGNGTRLTVT.

The CDR3 spells CSADDKGMGEQFF. CDR3 in DNA: TGCAGTGCCGACGACAAGGGTATGGGTGAGCAGTTCTTC. V is TRBV20-1 and J is TRBJ2-1; D gene ambiguous. The V end lost 6 bases, the J end lost 9 bases, and 18 bases lay between the germline ends. CDR1 is DFQATT and CDR2 is SNEGSKA in the germline V gene (reference sequence). CDR3 length: 13 amino acids.

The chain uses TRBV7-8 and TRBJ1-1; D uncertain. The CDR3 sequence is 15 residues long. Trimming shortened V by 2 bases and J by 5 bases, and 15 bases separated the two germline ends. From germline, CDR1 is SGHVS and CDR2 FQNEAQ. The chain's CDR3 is CASSLPGWGRTEAFF. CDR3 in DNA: TGTGCCAGCAGCTTACCGGGGTGGGGTAGGACTGAAGCTTTCTTT.

The CDR3 nucleotides are TGTGCCAGCTTCTCGGGGTCCTCAAACACTGAAGCTTTCTTT. Amino acid sequence: CASFSGSSNTEAFF. The chain couples TRBV7-6 to TRBJ1-1; no definite D call. The CDR3 length is 14 residues. Deletions cut 8 bases from V and 2 bases from J, with 15 bases between. Per the germline V gene, CDR1 is SGHVS and CDR2 is FNYEAQ.

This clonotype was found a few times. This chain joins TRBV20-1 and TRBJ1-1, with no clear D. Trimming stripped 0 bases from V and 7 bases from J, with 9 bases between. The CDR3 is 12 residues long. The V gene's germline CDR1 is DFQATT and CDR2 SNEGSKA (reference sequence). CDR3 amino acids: CSARDQANEAFF. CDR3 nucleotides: TGCAGTGCTAGAGACCAGGCCAATGAAGCTTTCTTT.